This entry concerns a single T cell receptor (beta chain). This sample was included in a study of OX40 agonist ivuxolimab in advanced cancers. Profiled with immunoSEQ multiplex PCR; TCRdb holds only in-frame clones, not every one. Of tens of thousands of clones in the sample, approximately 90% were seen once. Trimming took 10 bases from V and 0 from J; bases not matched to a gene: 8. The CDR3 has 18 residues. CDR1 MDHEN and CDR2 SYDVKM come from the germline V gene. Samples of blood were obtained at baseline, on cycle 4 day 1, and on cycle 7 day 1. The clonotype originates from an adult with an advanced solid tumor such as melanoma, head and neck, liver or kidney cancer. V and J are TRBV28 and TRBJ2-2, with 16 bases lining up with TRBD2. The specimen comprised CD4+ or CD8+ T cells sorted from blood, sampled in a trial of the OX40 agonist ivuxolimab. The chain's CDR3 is CATLKGLAGGSNTGELFF. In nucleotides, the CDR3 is TGTGCCACCCTGAAGGGACTAGCGGGAGGGTCGAACACCGGGGAGCTGTTTTTT.